The clone carrying this TCR beta chain was picked up a small number of times. The antigen remains undetermined. This sample is drawn from a study of T cell repertoires in cytomegalovirus infection. Study background: CMV epitopes, recently identified HLA-C-restricted and well-studied HLA-B-restricted, were used. Indicated by public TCR beta signatures were CMV infection and matching HLA type. Notes on the study in general: In two of eight donors, the top clonotype was HLA-C-restricted CMV-specific. Carriage of CMV together with the relevant HLA was identifiable through cumulative public TCR beta family frequency.

V dropped 0 bases and J dropped 6; count of bases not matched to a gene: 9. The CDR3 runs to 17 residues. In germline, CDR1 is DFQATT, CDR2 SNEGSKA (reference sequence). One entry per CDR3 protein, called by TCRdb with MiXCR from the reads. The table shows 380,000 or so distinct CDR3 sequences, with about 32% occurring only once. Source: cultured PBMCs, taken from culture after CMV antigen stimulation. This chain links TRBV20-1 with TRBJ2-1; 12 bases line up with TRBD2. This sequence was found in a human donor in good health (CMV status not recorded). Some clones in this sample may be carry-over from other donors' samples. The CDR3 region has the DNA TGCAGTGCTAGAGATCCTAGCGGGAGGGTGTCTGGCAATGAGCAGTTCTTC. Protein: CSARDPSGRVSGNEQFF.